Given below is one TCR beta chain in context. Its cognate antigen is unknown. With 0 bases removed from V and 2 bases from J, the gap between germline ends came to 10 bases. The CDR3 totals 15 residues. Looked up from germline, CDR1 is MNHEY and CDR2 is SMNVEV (reference sequence). The record originates from a study of cytomegalovirus exposure and HLA in healthy donors. Study-wide background: Membership in the Caucasian-associated ancestry cluster was found for 81% of roughly 360 genotyped donors. Study-wide results and caveats: In a later analysis, a missense DCLRE1C variant was linked to TCR beta V- and J-gene trimming. Some V segments (TRBV6-2 and TRBV6-3 among them) were excluded as indistinguishable. In an earlier analysis, productive rearrangement rates for most beta V segments clustered near 87% or 30%.

The PCR used 60 Vbeta and 13 Jbeta primers. Assay: immunoSEQ multiplex PCR; the TCRdb copy retains only in-frame clones and omits some. Of 150,000 or so clones listed, roughly 84% are singletons. Sequenced: PBMCs. This chain connects TRBV27 to TRBJ1-1; D possibly corresponds to TRBD1 (5 bases). This receptor was taken from a man younger than 40 in good health and CMV-seronegative. CDR3 sequence: CASSLSPTVNTEAFF. Written as DNA, the CDR3 is TGTGCCAGCAGTTTATCCCCGACAGTAAACACTGAAGCTTTCTTT.